These T cell receptor beta chains were read from a single sample in a study of OX40 agonist ivuxolimab in advanced cancers. Sequenced by immunoSEQ multiplex PCR; TCRdb stores in-frame clones only, minus some. The table includes around 85,000 clones, about 89% detected once. The sample here was CD4+ or CD8+ T cells sorted from blood, taken in a trial of the OX40 agonist ivuxolimab. The receptors derive from an adult with an advanced solid tumor such as melanoma, head and neck, liver or kidney cancer. Both conserved end residues are part of each CDR3. The D gene is left open where the match is weak. Rows give clone size only sometimes, using once, few, many, or a class for an expanded clone.

15	once	TRBD1	TRBJ1-4	TRBV7-9	TGTGCCAGCAGCTCCACAGGGGGGGGAAATGAAAAACTGTTTTTT	CASSSTGGGNEKLFF
14	NA	NA	TRBJ2-5	TRBV27	TGTGCCAGCAGTTTATCGAGGACGTCGGGGACCCAGTACTTC	CASSLSRTSGTQYF
15	NA	NA	TRBJ1-1	TRBV6-5	TGTGCCAGCAGTTACTCGTATATTTTGAGCACTGAAGCTTTCTTT	CASSYSYILSTEAFF
15	NA	TRBD2	TRBJ2-1	TRBV13	TGTGCCAGCAGCTTGTTGTCTAGCGGTTACAATGAGCAGTTCTTC	CASSLLSSGYNEQFF
15	NA	TRBD1	TRBJ1-5	TRBV7-8	TGTGCCAGCAGCTCCGGGACAGGGGTACATCAGCCCCAGCATTTT	CASSSGTGVHQPQHF
15	NA	TRBD2	TRBJ2-5	TRBV19	TGTGCCAGTAGTATAGCTAGCGGAAGCGGCGAGACCCAGTACTTC	CASSIASGSGETQYF
15	NA	NA	TRBJ1-1	TRBV4-3	TGCGCCAGCAGCCACACTCTGGACGGCTCGGTGGACGCTTTCTTT	CASSHTLDGSVDAFF
11	once	NA	TRBJ2-7	TRBV2	TGTGCCAGCATCAGAGGCTACGAGCAGTACTTC	CASIRGYEQYF
15	once	NA	TRBJ2-3	TRBV6-6	TGTGCCAGCAGCAACTTTTGGGGGCCTACAGATACGCAGTATTTT	CASSNFWGPTDTQYF
15	once	NA	TRBJ2-4	TRBV28	TGTGCCAGCAGTCCACCAGATGGGGCCAAAAACATTCAGTACTTC	CASSPPDGAKNIQYF
19	NA	TRBD1	TRBJ2-5	TRBV11-2	TGTGCCAGCAGCTTAGGTGGGGCTTATCGGGACAGAAATCAAGAGACCCAGTACTTC	CASSLGGAYRDRNQETQYF
14	once	TRBD1	TRBJ1-2	TRBV7-8	TGTGCCAGCAGCTTAGAGGAGGGGGCTTACGGCTACACCTTC	CASSLEEGAYGYTF
11	NA	NA	TRBJ2-5	TRBV28	TGTGCCAGCAGTTTGTGGGGGACCCAGTACTTC	CASSLWGTQYF
14	NA	NA	TRBJ1-1	TRBV13	TGTGCCAGCAGCCGGGATGGGTGGAACACTGAAGCTTTCTTT	CASSRDGWNTEAFF
16	once	NA	TRBJ2-3	TRBV7-9	TGTGCCAGCAGCTTACCCCGTGGGGTTGGGACAGATACGCAGTATTTT	CASSLPRGVGTDTQYF
16	NA	NA	TRBJ1-2	TRBV5-1	TGCGCCAGCAGCTGGTGGGGGGAGCCAACTGACTATGGCTACACCTTC	CASSWWGEPTDYGYTF
14	NA	NA	TRBJ2-1	TRBV6-5	TGTGCCAGCAAGACCACAGGGGAGGACAATGAGCAGTTCTTC	CASKTTGEDNEQFF
15	NA	NA	TRBJ1-6	TRBV11-3	TGTGCCAACAGGCGGTGGGTAGGGAATAATTCACCCCTCCACTTT	CANRRWVGNNSPLHF
14	NA	TRBD1	TRBJ1-5	TRBV28	TGTGCCAGCAGTTGGGGACAGGGGTATCAGCCCCAGCATTTT	CASSWGQGYQPQHF
16	NA	TRBD1	TRBJ1-2	TRBV5-1	TGCGCCAGCAGCGCCCCCCCCGGGACAGCACTCTATGGCTACACCTTC	CASSAPPGTALYGYTF
13	NA	TRBD1	TRBJ1-2	TRBV19	TGTGCCAGTAGCCTCGGGACAGACTATGGCTACACCTTC	CASSLGTDYGYTF
14	NA	NA	TRBJ1-1	TRBV9	TGTGCCAGCAGCGTCGGGGAAGGGAACACTGAAGCTTTCTTT	CASSVGEGNTEAFF
14	NA	NA	TRBJ2-3	TRBV27	TGTGCCAGCAGTTTATCGCAACTCGCAGATACGCAGTATTTT	CASSLSQLADTQYF
16	NA	NA	TRBJ1-6	TRBV28	TGTGCCAGCAGTTTATGGCGGTTAGGGGGAGAATCACCCCTCCACTTT	CASSLWRLGGESPLHF
17	NA	NA	TRBJ1-3	TRBV4-1	TGCGCCAGCAGCCAAGGGCCGGACACAAGCTCTGGAAACACCATATATTTT	CASSQGPDTSSGNTIYF
14	NA	NA	TRBJ1-1	TRBV5-5	TGTGCCAGCAGCCCGGAGATAGTATGGTCTGAAGCTTTCTTT	CASSPEIVWSEAFF
14	NA	TRBD2	TRBJ2-3	TRBV6-6	TGTGCCAGCAGTCTAGCGGGGACACCAGATACGCAGTATTTT	CASSLAGTPDTQYF
16	NA	TRBD2	TRBJ2-1	TRBV9	TGTGCCAGCAGCGTAATCGGCGGGGGGCTGTACAATGAGCAGTTCTTC	CASSVIGGGLYNEQFF
14	NA	NA	TRBJ1-5	TRBV13	TGTGCCAGCAGCGTTCAGGGTTCCAATCAGCCCCAGCATTTT	CASSVQGSNQPQHF
12	NA	NA	TRBJ2-3	TRBV13	TGTGCCAGCAGCGAGAGCACAGATACGCAGTATTTT	CASSESTDTQYF
13	NA	NA	TRBJ2-3	TRBV7-9	TGTGCCAGCAGCTTACTTCTTGCAGATACGCAGTATTTT	CASSLLLADTQYF
11	few	NA	TRBJ1-2	TRBV2	TGTGTCTCGGTAGGGGACTATGGCTACACCTTC	CVSVGDYGYTF
15	NA	TRBD1	TRBJ2-1	TRBV9	TGTGCCAGCAGCACCCGGGACAGGGGCTACAATGAGCAGTTCTTC	CASSTRDRGYNEQFF
15	NA	TRBD2	TRBJ2-5	TRBV7-2	TGTGCCAGCAGCTGGAGTAGCGGGGCGGGGGAGACCCAGTACTTC	CASSWSSGAGETQYF
14	NA	NA	TRBJ1-1	TRBV7-7	TGTGCTAGCAGCCCAGGGGCGGGGAGCAATGAAGCTTTCTTT	CASSPGAGSNEAFF
13	NA	NA	TRBJ2-1	TRBV7-2	TGTGCCAGCAACCTGGGGGTCTACAATGAGCAGTTCTTC	CASNLGVYNEQFF
14	once	NA	TRBJ1-5	TRBV7-9	TGTGCCAGCAGCTTAGTGGGGGTTGGTCAGCCCCAGCATTTT	CASSLVGVGQPQHF
13	NA	NA	TRBJ2-7	TRBV7-8	TGTGCCAGCAGCTTAGGATCGCACTACGAGCAGTACTTC	CASSLGSHYEQYF
11	NA	NA	TRBJ2-7	TRBV14	TGTGCCAGCAGCCACTACTACGAGCAGTACTTC	CASSHYYEQYF
13	NA	NA	TRBJ2-5	TRBV11-2	TGTGCCAGCAGCTGGGGGACCAAAGAGACCCAGTACTTC	CASSWGTKETQYF
15	NA	NA	TRBJ1-5	TRBV9	TGTGCCAGCAGCGTAGCCCGGACAGAAAATCAGCCCCAGCATTTT	CASSVARTENQPQHF
17	NA	TRBD2	TRBJ2-1	TRBV9	TGTGCCAGCAGCTACCGACTAGCGGGGACCTCCTACAATGAGCAGTTCTTC	CASSYRLAGTSYNEQFF
13	NA	NA	TRBJ2-2	TRBV4-1	TGCGCCAGCAGCCAAGTCCGGGCCGGGGAGCTGTTTTTT	CASSQVRAGELFF
16	NA	TRBD1	TRBJ2-7	TRBV28	TGTGCCAGCAGTCCGACGAAGGGGGACAGCTACTACGAGCAGTACTTC	CASSPTKGDSYYEQYF
13	NA	NA	TRBJ1-5	TRBV30	TGTGCCTGGAGTCGCCAGGGCAATCAGCCCCAGCATTTT	CAWSRQGNQPQHF
14	NA	NA	TRBJ2-7	TRBV5-4	TGTGCCAGCAGCTTGTACACGAGCTCCTACGAGCAGTACTTC	CASSLYTSSYEQYF
15	NA	TRBD2	TRBJ2-1	TRBV5-6	TGTGCCAGCAGCACCACTAGCGGATTTTACAATGAGCAGTTCTTC	CASSTTSGFYNEQFF
15	once	NA	TRBJ1-4	TRBV6-5	TGTGCCAGCAGTTACGTGTCAGGGTTGGGTGAAAAACTGTTTTTT	CASSYVSGLGEKLFF
15	once	NA	TRBJ1-5	TRBV10-3	TGTGCCATCAGTGAGCGGGGGGTCACCAGCCAGCCCCAGCATTTT	CAISERGVTSQPQHF
11	NA	NA	TRBJ2-1	TRBV4-1	TGCGCCAGCAGCCAAGTCCATGAGCAGTTCTTC	CASSQVHEQFF
13	NA	NA	TRBJ2-7	TRBV6-5	TGTGCCAGCAGTTACTCGCTTGTTTCGGAGCAGTACTTC	CASSYSLVSEQYF
16	NA	NA	TRBJ1-3	TRBV6-5	TGTGCCAGCAGTTACTCGAAAAGGGTCTCTGGAAACACCATATATTTT	CASSYSKRVSGNTIYF
14	NA	NA	TRBJ1-4	TRBV2	TGTGCCAGCAGTGGCCCCGACGGGCATGAAAAACTGTTTTTT	CASSGPDGHEKLFF